These 17 T cell receptor beta chains came from one sample sequenced in a study of blood T cells in healthy people across ages. Combining a sample-barcoded 5' primer with a J-beta primer mix, a second PCR ran for roughly 6 to 11 cycles. TCRdb independently ran MiXCR on the 5' RACE reads; one entry per CDR3 protein. Among roughly 680,000 distinct CDR3 sequences listed, about 52% were seen once. Material for sequencing was blood. Every receptor here comes from a woman in her sixties in good health.

This clonotype was picked up a small number of times. The chain is built from TRBV7-2 and TRBJ2-3; 7 bases line up with TRBD2. The CDR3 loop spans 16 amino acids. V was clipped by 1 base and J by 1 base; unmatched bases: 5. Germline V CDR1 and CDR2: SGHTA, FQGNSA. The CDR3 is CASSLERGAGTDTQYF. The CDR3 nucleotides read TGTGCCAGCAGCTTAGAGCGGGGCGCAGGCACAGATACGCAGTATTTT.

The chain combines TRBV4-3 with TRBJ1-1; D is possibly TRBD1 (6 bases). There are 14 residues in the CDR3. Germline CDR1 reads LGHNA; CDR2 reads YSLEER. V was trimmed by 2 bases and J by 3 bases, leaving 10 bases between them. In DNA form, the CDR3 reads TGCGCCAGCAGCCAAATGGAGGGGGACACTGAAGCTTTCTTT. Translation: CASSQMEGDTEAFF.

V and J are TRBV4-3 and TRBJ2-1; tentative D call: TRBD2 (6 bases). This CDR3 contains 13 residues. The germline V gene encodes CDR1 LGHNA and CDR2 YSLEER. The V gene lost 4 bases and the J gene lost 9 bases, with 13 bases spanning the gap. The CDR3, as DNA: TGCGCCAGCAGCCTCTCGGGGACTGTTGAGCAGTTCTTC. Residues: CASSLSGTVEQFF.

This clonotype was detected ten times or more. The gene calls are TRBV28 and TRBJ1-6; a weak D match, TRBD1 (6 bases). Germline V gives CDR1 MDHEN, CDR2 SYDVKM. The V and J ends lost 5 bases and 9 bases respectively, with 17 bases between them. The length of the CDR3 is 15 residues. CDR3 loop: CASSQGGRSGSPLHF. The CDR3 nucleotides read TGTGCCAGCAGTCAAGGGGGACGGTCGGGTTCACCCCTCCACTTT. Full variable domain (rest looked up from reference TRBV28 and TRBJ1-6): DVKVTQSSRYLVKRTGEKVFLECVQDMDHENMFWYRQDPGLGLRLIYFSYDVKMKEKGDIPEGYSVSREKKERFSLILESASTNQTSMYLCASSQGGRSGSPLHFGNGTRLTVT.

This clonotype was counted only a few times. As DNA, the CDR3 is TGTGCCATCAGTGAGAGACAGCACGCCACTCAGACCCAGTACTTC. Protein product: CAISERQHATQTQYF. The chain carries TRBV10-3 and TRBJ2-5; tentatively, D is TRBD1 (5 bases). CDR1 is ENHRY, CDR2 SYGVKD, per germline. This CDR3 has 15 amino acids. The V end lost 2 bases, the J end lost 6 bases, and 16 bases lay between the germline ends.

The V and J genes are TRBV29-1 and TRBJ2-5; no reliable D call. The CDR3 runs 13 residues. Germline V gene lookup returns CDR1 SQVTM and CDR2 ANQGSEA. Trimming removed 3 bases from V and 1 base from J, with 9 bases in between. CDR3 nucleotide sequence: TGCAGCGTTGACAGCAGAGTCCAAGAGACCCAGTACTTC. This gives the protein CSVDSRVQETQYF.

The rearrangement uses TRBV20-1 and TRBJ2-2, with D possibly matching TRBD2 (5 bases). CDR3 length: 14 amino acids. V was shortened by 3 bases and J by 0 bases, with 8 bases between the two germline ends. The V gene's germline CDR1 is DFQATT and CDR2 SNEGSKA (reference sequence). The CDR3 loop reads CSARSGTNTGELFF. Written as DNA, the CDR3 is TGCAGTGCTAGGAGCGGAACGAACACCGGGGAGCTGTTTTTT.

The chain combines TRBV20-1 with TRBJ2-1; 13 bases map to TRBD2. The germline V gene has CDR1 DFQATT and CDR2 SNEGSKA (reference sequence). With 5 bases clipped from V and 4 bases from J, the junction kept 2 bases outside the gene matches. The CDR3 runs to 14 residues. The CDR3 bases are TGCAGTGCTCCGGGACTAGCGGGGTACAATGAGCAGTTCTTC. Protein product: CSAPGLAGYNEQFF.

This clonotype was counted between two and nine times. The chain couples TRBV15 to TRBJ2-1; D possibly uses TRBD1 or TRBD2 (6 bases each). This CDR3 comprises 14 residues. Germline assignment: CDR1 LNHNV and CDR2 YYDKDF (reference sequence). The germline V and J ends were trimmed by 5 bases and 5 bases, with 13 bases remaining between them. DNA of the CDR3: TGTGCCACCAGCGAAGGGGGGTACCACAATGAGCAGTTCTTC. This encodes CATSEGGYHNEQFF.

The V gene is TRBV25-1, the J gene TRBJ2-5; 7 bases are a match to TRBD1. Germline lookup yields CDR1 MGHDK and CDR2 SYGVNS. With V trimmed by 3 bases and J by 1 base, 2 bases remained unmatched. This CDR3 comprises 14 residues. Here the CDR3 DNA reads TGTGCCAGCAGTGAGGGACAGCCCCAAGAGACCCAGTACTTC. Encoded protein: CASSEGQPQETQYF.

The rearrangement uses TRBV7-9 and TRBJ1-2, with a tentative D call TRBD1 (5 bases). The CDR3 is made up of 13 amino acids. CDR1 is SEHNR and CDR2 is FQNEAQ in the germline V gene (reference sequence). Between the trimmed V and J ends, which lost 5 bases and 3 bases, there was a span of 10 bases. The CDR3 spells CASSVGDHYGYTF. In nucleotides, the CDR3 is TGTGCCAGCAGCGTAGGGGATCACTATGGCTACACCTTC.

The chain uses TRBV20-1 and TRBJ1-1; perhaps TRBD1 as D (6 bases). This CDR3 is 13 amino acids long. V shed 5 bases and J shed 6 bases, with 16 bases lying between them. Germline V gene data show CDR1 as DFQATT and CDR2 as SNEGSKA (reference sequence). The CDR3 protein is CSAFGQPGPEAFF. The DNA of the CDR3 is TGCAGTGCTTTCGGACAGCCAGGCCCTGAAGCTTTCTTT.

This chain connects TRBV6-2 or TRBV6-3 to TRBJ2-7, with 14 bases aligning to TRBD2. Germline CDR1 reads MNHEY; CDR2 reads SVGEGT. The V segment lost 6 bases and the J segment 1 base; nucleotides outside the gene matches: 8. This CDR3 is built from 17 residues. CDR3 sequence reads: CASRRPGLAGVSYEQYF. CDR3 nucleotide sequence: TGTGCCAGCAGGCGGCCGGGACTAGCGGGAGTATCCTACGAGCAGTACTTC.

This clonotype was recorded a few times. The chain uses TRBV5-5 and TRBJ2-7, with D unresolved. The CDR3 contains 13 residues. Germline V CDR1 and CDR2: SGHKS, YYEKEE (reference sequence). V gave up 3 bases and J gave up 0 bases, with 7 bases separating them. CDR3: CASSYTSSYEQYF. CDR3 DNA: TGTGCCAGCAGCTACACGAGCTCCTACGAGCAGTACTTC.

CDR3 bases: TGCAGTGCTAGTGGACAGGGTCGGAACGAGCAGTACTTC. Protein product: CSASGQGRNEQYF. The chain combines TRBV20-1 with TRBJ2-7; 8 bases map to TRBD1. J lost 5 bases, V lost 3 bases, and 6 bases had no gene match. The CDR3 is 13 amino acids. The V gene's germline CDR1 is DFQATT and CDR2 SNEGSKA (reference sequence).

This rearrangement joins TRBV24-1 to TRBJ2-1, with unresolved D. The V end lost 1 base, the J end lost 0 bases, and 12 bases lay between the germline ends. The germline CDR1 and CDR2 sequences are KGHDR and SFDVKD. The CDR3 is 17 residues long. Here the CDR3 reads CATSDFDSRSSYNEQFF. DNA of the CDR3: TGTGCCACCAGTGATTTCGATAGCCGAAGCTCCTACAATGAGCAGTTCTTC.

The chain links TRBV20-1 to TRBJ2-5, with D perhaps TRBD2 (5 bases). Germline V gene data show CDR1 as DFQATT and CDR2 as SNEGSKA (reference sequence). CDR3 length equals 14 residues. CDR3 DNA: TGCAGCCGCCGGACTCTGTACGGCCAAGAGACCCAGTACTTC. Amino acids: CSRRTLYGQETQYF.